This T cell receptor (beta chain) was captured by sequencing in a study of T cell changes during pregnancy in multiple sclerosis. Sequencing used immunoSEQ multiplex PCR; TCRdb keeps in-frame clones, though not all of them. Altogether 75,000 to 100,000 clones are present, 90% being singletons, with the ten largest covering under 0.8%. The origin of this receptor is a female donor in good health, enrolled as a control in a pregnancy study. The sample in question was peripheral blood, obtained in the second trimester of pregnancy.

This CDR3 is CASSMTGDYGYTF. CDR3 DNA sequence: TGTGCCAGCAGTATGACAGGGGACTATGGCTACACCTTC. The J gene is TRBJ1-2, the V gene TRBV27; 8 bases line up with TRBD1. The ends lost 5 bases at V and 3 bases at J; junction bases unmatched: 2. The CDR3 runs 13 residues. Per germline, CDR1 MNHEY and CDR2 SMNVEV (reference sequence).